The entry that follows covers one TCR beta chain sequence. The count of this clone is one. Its antigen has not been determined. The sample holds no much larger clone one base away, and base qualities are not on file. The CDR3 has 16 amino acids, counting the end cysteine and phenylalanine. Just the 48-base CDR3 DNA is kept, in frame starting at base 1. V is cut back by 5 bases and J by 5 bases, with 11 bases in the junction unmatched. The CDR1 and CDR2 encoded by the germline V gene are SNHLY and FYNNEI. The record originates from a study of cytomegalovirus exposure and HLA in healthy donors (dated by TCRdb to 2016 to 2017). With regard to the full study: An earlier analysis of roughly 570 of the donors reported under 300 Gb of sequence data and around 120 million unique TCR beta sequences obtained from roughly 170 million T cells. A later genetic analysis used genome-wide SNP genotypes for about 65% of the 666 donors, treating that subset as a discovery cohort. Class I and class II HLA loci were covered by the typing at four-digit resolution. Among 300 to 450 genotyped donors of the cohort, an average of approximately 240,000 unique TCR beta nucleotide sequences were sequenced per donor, roughly 18% of them non-productive. Typing coverage varied by locus: roughly 620-630 donors for A, B, C, DRB1 and DQB1; about 520 for DQA1; around 570 for DPA1; approximately 490 for DPB1. An earlier analysis of approximately 500 of the donors applied high-throughput TCR beta sequencing to assess whether each TCR beta V gene segment acted as functional or pseudogenic. Roughly 300 gigabases of sequencing data and around 87 million unique TCR sequences were included in an early release covering 550 to 800 HLA-typed donors. Using immunosequencing, the study profiled T cell repertoires from 666 subjects and related those repertoires to cytomegalovirus serostatus. Among the roughly 400 genotyped donors, about 85% belonged to the genetic ancestry cluster associated with self-reported Caucasian donors. Rather than using new phenotypic data, the later analysis identified candidate immune exposures from TCR beta sequences and from how often those sequences occurred across donors. All discovery cohort repertoires had been generated using a single sequencing platform. Donor age, sex, ethnicity and CMV serostatus were collected together with the repertoire data. Besides the first cohort of 666 subjects, a separate validation cohort made up of around 120 different subjects was used. The study aimed to test whether signatures of past pathogen exposure could be identified by cataloging public T cell receptors. A later analysis re-examined previously published TCR beta repertoires from just over 650 donors and added high-resolution HLA genotyping to investigate patterns of TCR occurrence. To predict cytomegalovirus infection status, the study combined high-throughput TCR immunosequencing, statistical association of individual TCRs with disease status, and machine learning. Because of strong linkage in the cohort, roughly five DR-DQ haplotypes were treated as single units for association and clustering.

Results and caveats for the whole study, not just this receptor: Presence/absence analyses assumed roughly uniform sequencing depth across donors, an assumption that may not hold. When HLA alleles, especially DR and DQ, strongly co-occurred, TCR associations were difficult to assign to individual alleles. For the cohort, immune exposure information was limited to CMV serostatus. In a later analysis, HLA-associated TCR beta chains were found to be more clonally expanded and to have lower generation probabilities than equally common non-associated chains. In the study, about 150 TCR beta chains were listed as associated with cytomegalovirus. Because HLA typing was missing for some donors at each locus, association tests included only the typed subset. A cluster of highly shared sequence variants was judged likely to represent a technical artifact of the sequencing pipeline. A further reported finding was that TCR beta sequences accurately predicted the HLA-A and HLA-B alleles for most subjects in the first cohort. This cohort had only TCR beta chains sequenced, and the lack of alpha or paired-chain data limited which features could be detected. Across donors, most TCR sequences were observed very rarely, whereas some public TCRs were present in many individuals. The authors suggested that the approach could potentially be generalized to other disease states and immunological phenotypes. Linkage disequilibrium might explain the correlated functional status among segregating V segments, but an unknown experimental factor could not be excluded. Compared with the approximately 670-donor mean, donors in an Asian-associated ancestry cluster had fewer N-insertions in productive TCRs, according to a later genetic analysis. At a false discovery rate of 0.05, a later analysis linked under 20,000 TCR beta sequences to specific HLA alleles. According to a later analysis, parvovirus B19, influenza, CMV and Epstein-Barr virus appeared linked to several top co-occurrence clusters. The classifier was reported to diagnose cytomegalovirus status with high specificity and sensitivity in both the original and validation cohorts. An association between a missense DCLRE1C variant and V-gene and J-gene trimming of TCR beta chains was found in a later genetic analysis and replicated in an independent cohort. Broadly in line with IMGT annotations, most TCR beta V segments showed up in productive rearrangements about 87% or about 30% of the time in an earlier analysis of approximately 600 of the donors. The 87-base-pair reads could not distinguish some IMGT-functional V segments, including TRBV6-2 and TRBV6-3, so those segments were excluded. In vitro tests confirmed that three of the cytomegalovirus-associated TCR beta chains recognize cytomegalovirus antigens. A later analysis found that most CMV-associated TCR beta chains appeared HLA-restricted, with HLA associations seemingly driven largely by CMV exposure. A later analysis found that TCR association rates varied across HLA loci, with DRB1 alleles showing the most associated TCRs and HLA-C alleles the fewest. Because counts were too low, about 17 rarely observed V segments, including chromosome 9 orphons, were excluded from the earlier analysis of roughly 580 of the donors.

Libraries were prepared through the immunoSEQ multiplex PCR assay. For the multiplex PCR, a mixture combining 60 forward primers for TCR Vbeta segments and 13 reverse primers for TCR Jbeta segments was used. The CDR3 region of rearranged TCR beta genes was amplified from genomic DNA by a multiplex PCR assay. Amplified TCR beta libraries were sequenced as 87-base-pair reads on the Illumina HiSeq System. The published analysis was carried out like this. A later analysis tallied approximately 87 million unique TCR beta chains across the 666 repertoires, and about 12 million of those chains were shared by two or more donors. Raw reads were error-corrected and collapsed into unique sequences by a nearest-neighbor algorithm in which closely related sequences were merged to remove PCR and sequencing errors. V, D and J gene segments were assigned by aligning CDR3 sequences to IMGT reference sequences. For a sequence to be retained, a match of at least six nucleotides was required to both a V gene segment and a J gene segment. A rearrangement was called productive if the CDR3 had no stop codons and remained in frame with V and J, and every other rearrangement was called non-productive. CDR3 was defined according to IMGT convention as the region running from the second conserved V-encoded cysteine to the conserved J-encoded phenylalanine. In an earlier analysis of some 550 of the donors, sequences lacking an unambiguous match to a single V gene segment were excluded. An earlier analysis of approximately 590 of the donors classified V segments as functional when productive rearrangements were above 56.7% and as segregating when the standard deviation between donors was above 5%. To diagnose cytomegalovirus status from the catalog of TCR beta chain sequences, a statistical classification framework was built. In a later analysis, TCR nucleotide sequences were compared against IMGT/GENE-DB human TR gene sequences so that V and J genes could be assigned. A later analysis assigned CDR3 sequences and most-parsimonious VDJ recombination scenarios with the TCRdist pipeline. In a later analysis, each TCR beta chain was defined by its CDR3 amino acid sequence together with its V-gene family, and reads lacking a unique V-gene family were excluded. In a later analysis, 450 to 600 highly shared, low-generation-probability nucleotide sequences were removed to address suspected cross-contamination and a sequencing artifact. In a later analysis, a clonal expansion index was calculated for each public chain from normalized within-repertoire ranks of inferred template counts. Generation probabilities in a later analysis came from a VDJ recombination model fitted to out-of-frame rearrangements, and those results were checked against IGoR. Hypergeometric tests were used in a later analysis to score TCR-TCR, TCR-HLA and TCR-CMV co-occurrence, with a repertoire-size bias correction applied to the TCR pairs. To estimate false discovery rates, a later analysis permuted the HLA or CMV assignments 20 times. In a later analysis, co-occurring TCRs were grouped using DBSCAN, and TCRdist sequence similarity was added for clustering within HLA-allele-positive subsets. Co-occurrence clustering excluded repertoires with fewer than 30,000 or more than 120,000 public chains, plus five with anomalous nucleotide sharing. TCRdb mirrors the immuneACCESS table, restricted to in-frame sequences. Some clones are absent from its copies; in checked studies, under half trace to an unresolved V gene, and the reason for the others is unknown. V, J and clone size reflect that table, while D and trimming were determined from the DNA. The sample profile shows tens of thousands of clones; just under 85% of them were found once. Together, the top ten hold roughly 3.1% of the sample.

The cohort was made up of roughly 670 healthy bone marrow donors. At the time of sampling, every cohort member was nominally healthy, though immune exposures that went unrecorded were likely present. The donor tested CMV seronegative, placing the donor among the 350 or so seronegative members of the cohort. A peripheral blood sample was provided by each donor, and peripheral blood mononuclear cells were used for TCR beta sequencing. Genomic DNA was extracted from the blood cell samples with the Qiagen DNeasy Blood Extraction Kit. The receptor's source is a man aged 50-60 years in good health and CMV-seronegative. The sample consisted of PBMCs. The rearrangement joined TRBV2 to TRBJ2-7, with 11 junctional bases fitting TRBD1. The DNA reads TGTGCCAGCAGTCCGGCTGGGACAGGGGGGACTAACGAGCAGTACTTC. Its product reads: CASSPAGTGGTNEQYF. With the portions outside the CDR3 filled from the reference TRBV2 and TRBJ2-7 genes, the complete variable region becomes EPEVTQTPSHQVTQMGQEVILRCVPISNHLYFYWYRQILGQKVEFLVSFYNNEISEKSEIFDDQFSVERPDGSNFTLKIRSTKLEDSAMYFCASSPAGTGGTNEQYFGPGTRLTVT.